This T cell receptor (beta chain) comes out of a study of cytomegalovirus exposure and HLA in healthy donors. Regarding the study as a whole: Follow-up analysis found HLA locus-dependent TCR association rates, highest for DRB1 and lowest for HLA-C. Productive rates of about 87% or about 30% were seen for most TCR beta V segments in an earlier analysis.

Losses at the gene ends were 1 base for V and 3 bases for J; bases not matched to a gene: 9. Germline CDR1 is SGHNT and CDR2 is YYREEE (reference sequence). The CDR3 consists of 17 residues. The PCR employed 60 Vbeta primers together with 13 Jbeta primers. Only in-frame clones appear in the TCRdb table, and some are missing; sequencing was by immunoSEQ multiplex PCR. This sample yields more than 85,000 clones, of which around 85% are seen a single time; roughly 6% belongs to the top ten. Details on this clone: Its matching antigen is unknown.

Sequencing was carried out using PBMCs. The sequence was obtained from a man aged 25 to 40 in good health and CMV-seropositive. This chain links TRBV5-4 with TRBJ2-3; 9 positions agree with TRBD2. CDR3 region: CASSLIGASGETDTQYF. CDR3 in DNA: TGTGCCAGCAGCTTGATTGGGGCTAGCGGGGAAACAGATACGCAGTATTTT.